The 15 T cell receptor beta chains below all came from one sample that was sequenced in a study of blood T cells in healthy people across ages. Using a J-beta primer mix together with a sample-barcoded 5' primer, a second PCR was run for 7 to 11 cycles. TCRdb reprocessed the 5' RACE reads with MiXCR, giving one entry per CDR3 protein. Here the sample spans approximately 1.5 million distinct CDR3 sequences, roughly 30% being singletons. The sequenced sample consisted of blood. The source of these receptors is a woman in her twenties or thirties in good health.

This sequence joins TRBV4-1 and TRBJ1-1; D gene unclear. CDR3 length equals 17 residues. Trimming shortened V by 0 bases and J by 0 bases, and 14 bases separated the two germline ends. The germline CDR1 and CDR2 sequences are MGHRA and YSYEKL. The CDR3 DNA reads as TGCGCCAGCAGCCAAGATTTAACGGACGCAGTGAACACTGAAGCTTTCTTT. It specifies CASSQDLTDAVNTEAFF.

The J gene is TRBJ1-4, the V gene TRBV7-2; D gene unclear. Germline V lookup: CDR1 SGHTA, CDR2 FQGNSA. V lost 4 bases and J lost 4, with 10 bases in between. This CDR3 region has 14 residues. The CDR3 sequence is CASSSREFNEKLFF. The CDR3 nucleotides read TGTGCCAGCAGCTCAAGGGAGTTTAATGAAAAACTGTTTTTT.

J is TRBJ1-6 and V is TRBV11-2; D is perhaps TRBD1 (6 bases). The V gene lost 5 bases and the J gene lost 6 bases, with 11 bases spanning the gap. Germline assignment: CDR1 SGHAT and CDR2 FQNNGV. The CDR3 sequence is 14 residues long. The CDR3 nucleotides are TGTGCCAGCAGCCCGGACAGAAGTAATTCACCCCTCCACTTT. Protein: CASSPDRSNSPLHF.

V is TRBV12-3 or TRBV12-4 and J is TRBJ2-7, with D possibly TRBD2 on 6 matching bases. The CDR3 consists of 17 residues. V dropped 3 bases and J dropped 2 bases, with 20 bases sitting between them. CDR3 protein: CASSLGTPKTRPYEQYF. For the CDR3, the DNA is TGTGCCAGCAGTTTGGGGACTCCCAAAACCCGACCCTACGAGCAGTACTTC.

V is TRBV12-3 or TRBV12-4 and J is TRBJ2-5, with TRBD2 matching over 11 bases. This CDR3 comprises 16 residues. The trim removed 2 bases at V and 2 bases at J, leaving 4 bases unmatched. CDR3 loop: CASSLRGTSGQETQYF. CDR3 bases: TGTGCCAGCAGTTTAAGGGGGACTAGCGGACAAGAGACCCAGTACTTC.

The gene calls are TRBV20-1 and TRBJ2-1, with D perhaps TRBD1 (5 bases). Germline V gene lookup returns CDR1 DFQATT and CDR2 SNEGSKA (reference sequence). The CDR3 covers 13 residues. Trimming shortened V by 1 base and J by 4 bases, and 8 bases separated the two germline ends. The CDR3 loop is CSARADSYNEQFF. The CDR3 nucleotides read TGCAGTGCTAGAGCCGACAGTTACAATGAGCAGTTCTTC.

V is TRBV12-3 or TRBV12-4 and J is TRBJ2-7; a possible D gene is TRBD2 (6 bases). The CDR3 is 14 amino acids. The germline V and J ends were trimmed by 5 bases and 3 bases, with 14 bases remaining between them. CDR3 nucleotide sequence: TGTGCCAGCAGTAATCTTGGGGGGTACTACGAGCAGTACTTC. Translating gives CASSNLGGYYEQYF.

A few counts support this clonotype. This sequence joins TRBV27 and TRBJ2-1, with D possibly being TRBD1 (6 bases). Germline V gene lookup returns CDR1 MNHEY and CDR2 SMNVEV (reference sequence). The CDR3 length is 13 residues. The germline V and J ends were trimmed by 1 base and 5 bases, with 6 bases remaining between them. The CDR3 sequence is CASSLWGHNEQFF. DNA of the CDR3: TGTGCCAGCAGTTTATGGGGGCACAATGAGCAGTTCTTC.

This clonotype was counted only a few times. V gene TRBV4-2 combines with J gene TRBJ1-2; no reliable D call. This CDR3 is built from 16 residues. The germline V gene encodes CDR1 LGHNA and CDR2 YNFKEQ. V was cut by 1 base and J by 6 bases, with 18 bases left in between. This chain's CDR3 is CASSQVYSGRPNGYTF. The CDR3 coding sequence is TGTGCCAGCAGCCAAGTCTATTCAGGAAGGCCAAATGGCTACACCTTC.

The chain combines TRBV20-1 with TRBJ2-5, with D perhaps TRBD2 (6 bases). The germline V gene encodes CDR1 DFQATT and CDR2 SNEGSKA (reference sequence). The germline V and J ends were trimmed by 3 bases and 1 base, with 21 bases remaining between them. The CDR3 has 17 amino acids. CDR3 bases: TGCAGTGCTAGGGGGACTTGGGCAGCGCCGACCCAAGAGACCCAGTACTTC. This gives the protein CSARGTWAAPTQETQYF.

V is TRBV30 and J is TRBJ2-1, with 7 nucleotides matching TRBD2. Germline-derived CDR1 and CDR2 are GTSNPN and SVGIG (reference sequence). The length of the CDR3 is 14 residues. V was clipped by 4 bases and J by 4 bases; unmatched bases: 7. The DNA for the CDR3 is TGTGCCTGGACCCCTAGCGGACCATACAATGAGCAGTTCTTC. Protein product: CAWTPSGPYNEQFF. Using reference TRBV30 and TRBJ2-1 for the parts outside the CDR3, the full variable domain is SQTIHQWPATLVQPVGSPLSLECTVEGTSNPNLYWYRQAAGRGLQLLFYSVGIGQISSEVPQNLSASRPQDRQFILSSKKLLLSDSGFYLCAWTPSGPYNEQFFGPGTRLTVL.

This clonotype was observed many times. The J gene is TRBJ2-1, the V gene TRBV20-1; D is unresolved. Per the germline V gene, CDR1 is DFQATT and CDR2 is SNEGSKA (reference sequence). V lost 3 bases and J lost 5, with 11 bases in between. This CDR3 spans 13 amino acids. CDR3 DNA sequence: TGCAGTGCTAGCGTCATGGCAGACAATGAGCAGTTCTTC. It yields the protein CSASVMADNEQFF.

V usage is TRBV20-1 and J usage is TRBJ2-3; 12 bases agree with TRBD2. Germline V gene lookup returns CDR1 DFQATT and CDR2 SNEGSKA (reference sequence). This CDR3 has 15 residues. Trimming took 0 bases from V and 8 from J; bases not matched to a gene: 6. DNA for the CDR3: TGCAGTGCTAGAGATTCTAGCGGGGGGGCCGGTACGCAGTATTTT. Protein product: CSARDSSGGAGTQYF.

J is TRBJ2-5 and V is TRBV10-1; 8 bases are shared with TRBD2. The J segment lost 1 base and the V segment lost 4 bases, leaving 8 bases of the junction unmatched. Germline CDR1 is WNHNN and CDR2 is SYGVQD (reference sequence). CDR3 length: 16 residues. DNA for the CDR3: TGCGCCAGCAGTGCCGGGGGGGGCGCTGGCCAAGAGACCCAGTACTTC. It codes for CASSAGGGAGQETQYF.

J is TRBJ2-1 and V is TRBV12-3 or TRBV12-4, with 11 bases lining up with TRBD1. The ends lost 6 bases at V and 10 bases at J; junction bases unmatched: 8. The CDR3 consists of 14 residues. CDR3 sequence (DNA): TGTGCCAGCAGGGTGGACAGGGGGCTTATCGAGCAGTTCTTC. Its translation is CASRVDRGLIEQFF.